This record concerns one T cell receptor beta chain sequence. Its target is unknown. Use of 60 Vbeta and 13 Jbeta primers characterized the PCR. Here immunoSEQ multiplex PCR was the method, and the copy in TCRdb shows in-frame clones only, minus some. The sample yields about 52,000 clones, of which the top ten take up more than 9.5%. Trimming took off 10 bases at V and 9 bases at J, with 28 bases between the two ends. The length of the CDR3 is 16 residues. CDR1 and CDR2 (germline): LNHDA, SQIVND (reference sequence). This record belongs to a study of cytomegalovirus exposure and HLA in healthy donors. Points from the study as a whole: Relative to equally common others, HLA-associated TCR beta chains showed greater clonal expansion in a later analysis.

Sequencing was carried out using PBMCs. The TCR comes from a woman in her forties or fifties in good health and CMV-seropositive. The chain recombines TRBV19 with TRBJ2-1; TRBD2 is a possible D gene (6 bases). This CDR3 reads CAKSRVPGELVGEQFF. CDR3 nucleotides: TGTGCCAAAAGTAGGGTTCCGGGGGAGTTAGTGGGTGAGCAGTTCTTC. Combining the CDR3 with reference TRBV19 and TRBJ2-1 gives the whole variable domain DGGITQSPKYLFRKEGQNVTLSCEQNLNHDAMYWYRQDPGQGLRLIYYSQIVNDFQKGDIAEGYSVSREKKESFPLTVTSAQKNPTAFYLCAKSRVPGELVGEQFFGPGTRLTVL.